This T cell receptor beta chain stems from a study of blood T cell repertoires in COVID-19. Looking at the study overall: Both acute and convalescent COVID-19 samples were obtained from the United States, Italy and Spain. T cells, B-cell-depleted T cells, or PBMCs supplied cDNA or gDNA.

In the source study's methods: Scientists estimated how many nucleated cells there were by amplifying reference gene primers. The repertoire was sequenced with immunoSEQ multiplex PCR; TCRdb's copy has only in-frame clones and lacks some. V and J calls and clone size are copied from that table; D and trimming were computed from the DNA. In the table there are some 160,000 clones, approximately 79% of which are singletons. This sequence was found in a man aged 45-65 years with active or convalescent COVID-19. Sequencing used peripheral blood.

CDR3 loop: CASSKGDMNTEAFF. As DNA, the CDR3 is TGTGCCAGCAGCAAAGGGGACATGAACACTGAAGCTTTCTTT. This chain uses TRBV21-1 with TRBJ1-1; the table gives TRBD1 as D, unverified against the DNA. TRBV21-1 is a pseudogene. This CDR3 contains 14 residues.